The next 15 T cell receptor beta chains were all read from a single sample in a study of blood T cell repertoires in COVID-19 (dated by TCRdb to 2018 to 2021). The receptor library was made with the immunoSEQ multiplex PCR assay. The source is immuneACCESS, and TCRdb retained only in-frame sequences with V and J called. Part of the clones is not carried over; for the studies checked, unresolved V genes explain less than half of this, and the remainder is unexplained. Across this sample there are over 150,000 clones, with roughly 89% seen only once. Of the sample, under 13% falls within the top ten clones. Sequencing input: peripheral blood. The receptors derive from a woman in her 70s with COVID-19, enrolled during active disease.

The chain combines TRBV7-9 with TRBJ1-4; TRBD1 is a possible D gene (6 bases). CDR1 and CDR2 from the germline V gene are SEHNR and FQNEAQ (reference sequence). V lost 5 bases and J 7 bases, leaving 17 bases between the germline ends. This CDR3 spans 15 amino acids. CDR3 DNA: TGTGCCAGCAGCCCCTTACAGGGTGATGGTGAAAAACTGTTTTTT. As protein: CASSPLQGDGEKLFF.

The chain uses TRBV11-2 and TRBJ1-6; TRBD1 matches at 7 bases. The CDR3 extends over 15 amino acids. Losses at the gene ends were 5 bases for V and 7 bases for J; bases not matched to a gene: 8. Germline V CDR1 and CDR2: SGHAT, FQNNGV. This CDR3 reads CASSHLRDRNSPLHF. As DNA, the CDR3 is TGTGCCAGCAGCCACCTCCGGGACAGAAATTCACCCCTCCACTTT.

This clone was seen once. The gene calls are TRBV7-2 and TRBJ2-7, with D perhaps matching TRBD2 (5 bases). Germline V gene data show CDR1 as SGHTA and CDR2 as FQGNSA. The V and J ends lost 0 bases and 3 bases respectively, with 12 bases between them. This CDR3 comprises 15 residues. The CDR3 sequence is CASSLAVGESYEQYF. The CDR3 DNA is TGTGCCAGCAGCTTAGCCGTCGGGGAAAGCTACGAGCAGTACTTC.

This clone was seen only once. The CDR3 region is CAWSPGVFSNEQFF. The CDR3 nucleotides read TGTGCCTGGAGTCCAGGGGTATTCTCCAATGAGCAGTTCTTC. The rearrangement links TRBV30 to TRBJ2-1; D is perhaps TRBD1 (6 bases). The CDR3 is 14 amino acids. The V end lost 2 bases, the J end lost 6 bases, and 14 bases lay between the germline ends. Germline assignment: CDR1 GTSNPN and CDR2 SVGIG (reference sequence).

This clone was counted once. This chain connects TRBV7-9 to TRBJ1-1, with TRBD1 matching 7 bases. V was pared by 0 bases and J by 7 bases, with 2 bases of the junction left unmatched. The germline V gene has CDR1 SEHNR and CDR2 FQNEAQ (reference sequence). The CDR3 runs 13 residues. The CDR3 protein is CASSLARTGEAFF. The CDR3 nucleotides are TGTGCCAGCAGCTTAGCCCGGACAGGTGAAGCTTTCTTT.

The V and J genes are TRBV25-1 and TRBJ1-4; TRBD1 agrees at 8 bases. V dropped 6 bases and J dropped 7; count of bases not matched to a gene: 7. This CDR3 has 14 residues. Germline-derived CDR1 and CDR2 are MGHDK and SYGVNS. Here the CDR3 reads CASSRNRGGEKLFF. The CDR3 DNA reads TGTGCCAGCAGCAGGAACAGGGGGGGTGAAAAACTGTTTTTT.

The genes are TRBV6-5 and TRBJ2-7; 7 bases are shared with TRBD1. Germline V gene sequence: CDR1 MNHEY, CDR2 SVGAGI. V dropped 2 bases and J dropped 2; count of bases not matched to a gene: 6. CDR3 length: 15 amino acids. In DNA, the CDR3 is TGTGCCAGCAGTTACCGTTCACAGGGGCCCTACGAGCAGTACTTC. Translating gives CASSYRSQGPYEQYF.

This clone was detected only once. V usage is TRBV5-1 and J usage is TRBJ2-1; 11 bases match TRBD2. CDR3 length: 18 amino acids. V gave up 4 bases and J gave up 4 bases; unmatched junction bases: 13. Germline assignment: CDR1 SGHRS and CDR2 YFSETQ. The CDR3 loop reads CASSRRVAGGPGYNEQFF. CDR3 bases: TGCGCCAGCAGCCGGCGGGTAGCGGGGGGGCCCGGTTACAATGAGCAGTTCTTC. Together with reference TRBV5-1 and TRBJ2-1, the CDR3 gives the full variable domain: KAGVTQTPRYLIKTRGQQVTLSCSPISGHRSVSWYQQTPGQGLQFLFEYFSETQRNKGNFPGRFSGRQFSNSRSEMNVSTLELGDSALYLCASSRRVAGGPGYNEQFFGPGTRLTVL.

This chain links TRBV24-1 with TRBJ1-4, with TRBD1 matching 11 bases. The CDR3 contains 16 residues. CDR1 KGHDR and CDR2 SFDVKD come from the germline V gene. Trimming removed 3 bases from V and 8 bases from J; junction bases left unmatched: 7. CDR3 sequence reads: CATSDGTGGLREKLFF. Here the CDR3 DNA reads TGTGCCACCAGTGATGGGACAGGGGGTTTAAGAGAAAAACTGTTTTTT.

This sequence joins TRBV6-1 and TRBJ2-7; tentatively, D is TRBD2 (5 bases). Germline-derived CDR1 and CDR2 are MNHNS and SASEGT. The V end was cut by 2 bases, the J end by 2 bases, with 10 bases between. The CDR3 has 14 residues. In nucleotides, the CDR3 is TGTGCCAGCAGTGAAAGACGGGGAACCTACGAGCAGTACTTC. Amino acids: CASSERRGTYEQYF.

The chain has TRBV28 and TRBJ1-5; maybe TRBD1 (6 bases). V lost 2 bases to trimming and J lost 5 bases, with 28 bases between them. The CDR3 extends over 20 amino acids. Germline V gene data show CDR1 as MDHEN and CDR2 as SYDVKM. The CDR3 DNA reads as TGTGCCAGCAGTTTAAGTTATCACGGGACATCACCTTGGTTTGATCAGCCCCAGCATTTT. As protein: CASSLSYHGTSPWFDQPQHF.

This sequence joins TRBV7-2 and TRBJ1-3; TRBD1 might be the D (5 bases). V was pared by 6 bases and J by 0 bases, with 12 bases between. Germline V gene lookup returns CDR1 SGHTA and CDR2 FQGNSA. The CDR3 covers 15 residues. CDR3 region: CASRLQDYSGNTIYF. For the CDR3, the DNA is TGTGCCAGCAGACTACAGGATTACTCTGGAAACACCATATATTTT.

The chain carries TRBV5-4 and TRBJ2-7; D is uncertain. Germline V gene lookup returns CDR1 SGHNT and CDR2 YYREEE (reference sequence). Trimming left V 0 bases short and J 3 bases short, with 7 bases between. The CDR3 spans 13 residues. The CDR3 DNA is TGTGCCAGCAGCTTGGGCGCCCGCTACGAGCAGTACTTC. Amino acids: CASSLGARYEQYF.

The chain joins TRBV7-8 to TRBJ1-1, with 7 positions matching TRBD1. CDR3 length: 13 amino acids. V shed 3 bases and J 9 bases; nucleotides not matched to a gene: 7. The germline CDR1 and CDR2 sequences are SGHVS and FQNEAQ. The DNA of the CDR3 is TGTGCCAGCAGCTTGGAGACAGGGAGGAAAGCTTTCTTT. Protein product: CASSLETGRKAFF.

The V gene is TRBV6-5, the J gene TRBJ1-5, with 7 bases fitting TRBD1. This CDR3 region has 14 residues. With 6 bases clipped from V and 1 base from J, the junction kept 3 bases outside the gene matches. Germline assignment: CDR1 MNHEY and CDR2 SVGAGI. The CDR3 nucleotides read TGTGCCAGCAGGAGACAGGGCAGCAATCAGCCCCAGCATTTT. It encodes CASRRQGSNQPQHF.